The clone carrying this TCR beta chain was detected only a few times. The record originates from a study of T cells in Graves' hyperthyroidism and ophthalmopathy. Amplification targeted TCR beta CDR3 regions from RNA transcripts. The primer set for the first-round RT-PCR of the TCR CDR3 was HTBI. TCRdb used MiXCR to reprocess the multiplex PCR reads, holding one entry per CDR3 protein. The sample has 600,000 or so distinct CDR3 sequences, roughly 17% seen once. Each diagnosis drew on symptoms, thyroxine, TRAb, thyroid ultrasound and orbital computed tomography findings. Trimming removed 1 base from V and 4 bases from J; junction bases left unmatched: 3. The CDR3 totals 15 residues. CDR1 and CDR2 from the germline V gene are MNHNS and SASEGT.

The chain recombines TRBV6-1 with TRBJ2-3; 9 positions agree with TRBD2. Material: blood. This receptor was taken from a woman in her thirties with Graves' hyperthyroidism. The CDR3 here is CASSEGGGRADTQYF. CDR3 DNA: TGTGCCAGCAGTGAAGGGGGCGGGAGGGCAGATACGCAGTATTTT.